A selection of T cell receptor beta chains follows, all from one sample in a study of cytomegalovirus exposure and HLA in healthy donors. Clones were sequenced by immunoSEQ multiplex PCR, and TCRdb holds only the in-frame ones, with some missing. The data hold more than 95,000 clones, with about 89% observed a single time. Input material: PBMCs. These receptors all stem from a woman aged 18-35 years in good health and CMV-seronegative. Each CDR3 is given with its conserved first and last residue. The D gene is left open where the match is weak. Clone size is stated in some rows and not others, as once, few, many or a class when expanded.

TGTGCCAGCAGCCCGGGCGCAGGGGCCTACGAGCAGTACTTC,CASSPGAGAYEQYF,.,TRBJ2-7,TRBV7-8,.
TGTGCCAGCAGCTCAGGGGGCATTGCTTTCTTT,CASSSGGIAFF,TRBD1,TRBJ1-1,TRBV7-3,.
TGTGCCAGCAGCTCCCGATCATCAGAAAATGAGCAGTTCTTC,CASSSRSSENEQFF,.,TRBJ2-1,TRBV7-9,.
TGTGCCAGCAGCTCCTTACGAGGAGGATTCACCGGGGAGCTGTTTTTT,CASSSLRGGFTGELFF,.,TRBJ2-2,TRBV7-9,.
TGTGCCAGCAGCTTAGTTCCCGGGAGGGGAAGGAATCAGCCCCAGCATTTT,CASSLVPGRGRNQPQHF,.,TRBJ1-5,TRBV11-2,.
TGTGCCAGCAGTAGCTTCCAGGGGGGTGCACCAGATACGCAGTATTTT,CASSSFQGGAPDTQYF,.,TRBJ2-3,TRBV27,.
TGTGCCAGCAGCTTGGGGCTAGCGGGAGATACCTACGAGCAGTACTTC,CASSLGLAGDTYEQYF,TRBD2,TRBJ2-7,TRBV5-4,.
TGTGCCAGCAGCGTCCAGGGTAGCGAGCAGTACTTC,CASSVQGSEQYF,.,TRBJ2-7,TRBV11-3,.
TGTGCCAGCAGAACAGGACTAGCGGCCTACAATGAGCAGTTCTTC,CASRTGLAAYNEQFF,TRBD2,TRBJ2-1,TRBV11-2,.
TGCGCCAGCAGTGAGTTCAGCGGGGCTAGCACAGATACGCAGTATTTT,CASSEFSGASTDTQYF,TRBD2,TRBJ2-3,TRBV10-1,.
TGTGCCAGCAGCCAAGATCCGGGACAAGGGAGTGGAGCTTTCTTT,CASSQDPGQGSGAFF,.,TRBJ1-1,TRBV4-2,few
TGCGCCAGCAGCTATGGACAGGCTATCTCTGGGGCCAACGTCCTGACTTTC,CASSYGQAISGANVLTF,TRBD1,TRBJ2-6,TRBV5-1,.
TGCGCCAGCAGCGCGCGCGGGGTTGGCGGATCCTACAATGAGCAGTTCTTC,CASSARGVGGSYNEQFF,.,TRBJ2-1,TRBV5-1,.
TGTGCCAGCAGTCCCGGACATAGCAATCAGCCCCAGCATTTT,CASSPGHSNQPQHF,.,TRBJ1-5,TRBV28,.
TGTGCCAGCAGCGCCCACGGGACTAGCGGTCTCGATGAGCAGTTCTTC,CASSAHGTSGLDEQFF,TRBD2,TRBJ2-1,TRBV13,.
TGTGCCAGTAGTATAGTCCGACTAGCGGGAAACACAGATACGCAGTATTTT,CASSIVRLAGNTDTQYF,TRBD2,TRBJ2-3,TRBV19,.